The 3 T cell receptor beta chains reported below all come from one sample, sequenced in a study of blood T cell repertoires in COVID-19. Some clones are missing from TCRdb's copy, which holds only in-frame ones; the method was immunoSEQ multiplex PCR. The data contain 350,000 to 450,000 clones, roughly 91% of them seen just once; the ten biggest clones take up about 1.7%. Sequencing used PBMCs or T cells enriched from blood (not recorded which). These receptors were obtained from a woman aged 25 to 45 who had recovered from COVID-19.

This clone was detected only once. V usage is TRBV19 and J usage is TRBJ2-1; 7 nucleotides agree with TRBD2. Per germline, CDR1 LNHDA and CDR2 SQIVND (reference sequence). The J segment lost 5 bases and the V segment lost 5 bases, leaving 15 bases of the junction unmatched. The CDR3 loop spans 17 amino acids. CDR3: CASSPTQPWGGNNEQFF. The CDR3 nucleotides are TGTGCCAGTAGTCCTACCCAACCCTGGGGGGGAAACAATGAGCAGTTCTTC.

The chain uses TRBV4-1 and TRBJ1-1; possibly TRBD1 for D (6 bases). This CDR3 is built from 13 residues. Germline values: CDR1 MGHRA, CDR2 YSYEKL. V lost 9 bases, J lost 4 bases, and 15 bases lay in between. CDR3 sequence: CASSLDRSTEAFF. In DNA, the CDR3 is TGCGCCAGTTCTTTAGACAGGAGCACTGAAGCTTTCTTT.

For the CDR3, the DNA is TGTGCCAGCAGCCCGAGGGGAGGCAGGGTCTTTTTATATGGCTACACCTTC. Protein sequence: CASSPRGGRVFLYGYTF. The rearrangement uses TRBV7-8 and TRBJ1-2, with D possibly being TRBD1 (5 bases). V lost 5 bases, J lost 5 bases, and 24 bases lay in between. The CDR3 extends over 17 amino acids. Germline values: CDR1 SGHVS, CDR2 FQNEAQ.